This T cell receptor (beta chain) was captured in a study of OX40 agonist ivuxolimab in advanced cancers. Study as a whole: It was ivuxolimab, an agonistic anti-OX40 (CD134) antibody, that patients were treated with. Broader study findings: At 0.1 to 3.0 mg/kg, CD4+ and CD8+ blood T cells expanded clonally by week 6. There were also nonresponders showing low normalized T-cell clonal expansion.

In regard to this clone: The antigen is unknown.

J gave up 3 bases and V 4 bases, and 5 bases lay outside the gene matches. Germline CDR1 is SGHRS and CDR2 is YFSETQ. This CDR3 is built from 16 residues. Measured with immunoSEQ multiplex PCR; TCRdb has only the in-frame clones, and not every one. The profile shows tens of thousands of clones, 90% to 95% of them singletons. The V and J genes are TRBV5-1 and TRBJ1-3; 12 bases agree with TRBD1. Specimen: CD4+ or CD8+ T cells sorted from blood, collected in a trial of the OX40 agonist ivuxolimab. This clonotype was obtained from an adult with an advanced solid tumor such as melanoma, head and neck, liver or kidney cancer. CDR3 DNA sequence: TGCGCCAGCAGCGTGGGACAGGGGGCAATTGGAAACACCATATATTTT. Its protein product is CASSVGQGAIGNTIYF.